The T cell receptor (beta chain) described here comes from a study of blood T cell repertoires in COVID-19. This clone was seen a single time. In the authors' workflow: Amplification with reference gene primers provided the estimates of nucleated cell counts. Measured with immunoSEQ multiplex PCR; TCRdb has only the in-frame clones, and not every one. That table supplies the V and J calls and clone size; D and trimming were determined from the DNA. The sample holds roughly 250,000 clones; around 87% are singletons and the top ten take 6% to 9%. The specimen sequenced was peripheral blood. This receptor was taken from a man aged 55-75 years who had recovered from COVID-19.

CDR3 nucleotides: TGTGCCAGCAGAAGGACAGGGGGCGGGGAAAAACTGTTTTTT. Its protein product is CASRRTGGGEKLFF. V usage is TRBV2 and J usage is TRBJ1-4, with 11 bases identical to TRBD1. The J segment lost 8 bases and the V segment lost 6 bases, leaving 5 bases of the junction unmatched. The CDR3 is made up of 14 amino acids. Germline CDR1 and CDR2: SNHLY and FYNNEI.